The present T cell receptor beta chain was sequenced within a study of beta chain features in type 1 diabetes. This clone was counted only a few times. The isolated RNA, all of it, was reverse transcribed, so expressed TCRB transcripts were what got sequenced. Clones were read by immunoSEQ multiplex PCR, and TCRdb kept only the in-frame ones, dropping some. The sample has about 130,000 clones, around 8.7% seen once. The receptor was derived from a man younger than 35 in good health. Material for sequencing was central memory CD4+ T cells from blood.

This CDR3 reads CASSPRFLGTSATDTQYF. The CDR3 DNA reads as TGTGCCAGCAGTCCACGGTTCCTTGGGACTAGCGCCACAGATACGCAGTATTTT. The chain employs TRBV27 and TRBJ2-3, with 10 bases identical to TRBD2. Germline trimming cut 5 bases from V and 2 bases from J; bases unmatched to any gene: 13. Germline CDR1 is MNHEY and CDR2 is SMNVEV (reference sequence). The CDR3 is 18 amino acids.